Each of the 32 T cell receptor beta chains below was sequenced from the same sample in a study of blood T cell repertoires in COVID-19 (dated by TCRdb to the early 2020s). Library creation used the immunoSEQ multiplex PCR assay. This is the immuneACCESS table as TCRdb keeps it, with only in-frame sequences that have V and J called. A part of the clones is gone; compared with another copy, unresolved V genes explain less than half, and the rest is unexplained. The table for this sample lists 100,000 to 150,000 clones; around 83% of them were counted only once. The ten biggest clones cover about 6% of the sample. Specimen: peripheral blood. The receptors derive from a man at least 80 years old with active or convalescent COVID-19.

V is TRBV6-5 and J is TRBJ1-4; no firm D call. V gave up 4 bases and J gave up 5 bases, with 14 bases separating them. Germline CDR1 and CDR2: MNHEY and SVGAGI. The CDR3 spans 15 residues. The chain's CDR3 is CASSSRWPGNEKLFF. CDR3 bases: TGTGCCAGCAGTTCCCGTTGGCCGGGGAATGAAAAACTGTTTTTT.

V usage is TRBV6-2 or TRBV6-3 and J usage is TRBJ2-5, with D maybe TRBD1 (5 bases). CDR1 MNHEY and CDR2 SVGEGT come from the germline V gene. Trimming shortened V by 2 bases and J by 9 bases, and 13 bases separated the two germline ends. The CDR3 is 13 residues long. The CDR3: CASSYRVEGAQYF. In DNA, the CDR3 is TGTGCCAGCAGTTACAGGGTGGAAGGGGCCCAGTACTTC.

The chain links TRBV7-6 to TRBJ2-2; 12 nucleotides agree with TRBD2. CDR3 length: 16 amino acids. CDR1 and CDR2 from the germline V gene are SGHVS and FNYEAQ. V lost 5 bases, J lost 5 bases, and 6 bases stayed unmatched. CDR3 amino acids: CASSLRLAGDTGELFF. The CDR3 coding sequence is TGTGCCAGCAGCCTGAGACTAGCGGGAGATACCGGGGAGCTGTTTTTT.

CDR3 sequence: CASSLWGGRPQHF. CDR3 nucleotide sequence: TGTGCCAGCAGTTTATGGGGGGGCCGGCCCCAGCATTTT. V and J are TRBV27 and TRBJ1-5; maybe TRBD1 (6 bases). Germline V gene sequence: CDR1 MNHEY, CDR2 SMNVEV (reference sequence). V shed 1 base and J shed 9 bases, with 10 bases lying between them. The CDR3 consists of 13 residues.

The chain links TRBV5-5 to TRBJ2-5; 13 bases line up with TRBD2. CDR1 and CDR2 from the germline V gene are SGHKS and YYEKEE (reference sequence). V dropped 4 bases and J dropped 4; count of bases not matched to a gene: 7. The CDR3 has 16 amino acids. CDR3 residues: CASSPPGLAGRETQYF. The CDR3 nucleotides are TGTGCCAGCAGCCCACCGGGACTAGCGGGGAGAGAGACCCAGTACTTC.

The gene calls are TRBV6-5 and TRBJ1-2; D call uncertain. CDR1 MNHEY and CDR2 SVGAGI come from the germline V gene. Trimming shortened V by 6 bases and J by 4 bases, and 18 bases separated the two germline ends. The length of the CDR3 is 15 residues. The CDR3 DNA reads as TGTGCCAGCAGCGGCTTCGGAGGCGGGCTCTATGGCTACACCTTC. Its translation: CASSGFGGGLYGYTF.

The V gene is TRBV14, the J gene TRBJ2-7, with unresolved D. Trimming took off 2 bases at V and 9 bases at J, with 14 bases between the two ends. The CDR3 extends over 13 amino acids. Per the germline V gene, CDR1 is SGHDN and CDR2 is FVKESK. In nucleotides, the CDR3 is TGTGCCAGCAGCCAAAATTTCGAAGCCGGGCAGTACTTC. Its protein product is CASSQNFEAGQYF.

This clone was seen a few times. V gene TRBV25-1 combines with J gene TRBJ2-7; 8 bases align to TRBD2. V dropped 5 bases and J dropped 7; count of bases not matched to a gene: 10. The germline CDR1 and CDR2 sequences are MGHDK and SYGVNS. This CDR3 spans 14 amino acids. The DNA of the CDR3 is TGTGCCAGCAGTCGAGGTTTCCGGGGGGGGGAGCAGTACTTC. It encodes CASSRGFRGGEQYF.

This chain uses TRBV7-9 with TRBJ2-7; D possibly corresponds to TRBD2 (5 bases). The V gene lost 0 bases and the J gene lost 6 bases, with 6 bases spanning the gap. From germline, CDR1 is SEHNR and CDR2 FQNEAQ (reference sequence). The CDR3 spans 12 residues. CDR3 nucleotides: TGTGCCAGCAGCTTAGCGGACTTCGAGCAGTACTTC. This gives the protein CASSLADFEQYF.

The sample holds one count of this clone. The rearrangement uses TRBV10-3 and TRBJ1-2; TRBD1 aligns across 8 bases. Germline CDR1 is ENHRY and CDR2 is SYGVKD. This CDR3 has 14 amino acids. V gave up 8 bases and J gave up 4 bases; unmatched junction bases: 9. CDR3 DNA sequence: TGTGCCATCGCGGAGGTGACAGGGGCCTATGGCTACACCTTC. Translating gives CAIAEVTGAYGYTF.

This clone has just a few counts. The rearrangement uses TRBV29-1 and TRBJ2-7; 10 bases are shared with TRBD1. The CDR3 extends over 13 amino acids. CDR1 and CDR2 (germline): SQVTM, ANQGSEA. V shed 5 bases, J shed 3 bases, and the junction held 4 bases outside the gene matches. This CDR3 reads CSVQWTGGYEQYF. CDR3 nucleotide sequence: TGCAGCGTTCAGTGGACAGGGGGCTACGAGCAGTACTTC.

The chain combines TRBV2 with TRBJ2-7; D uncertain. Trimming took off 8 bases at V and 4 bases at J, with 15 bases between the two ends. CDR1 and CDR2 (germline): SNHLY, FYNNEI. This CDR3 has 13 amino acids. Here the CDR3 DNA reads TGTGCCAGCTGTCACAGACAACCTTACGAGCAGTACTTC. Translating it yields CASCHRQPYEQYF.

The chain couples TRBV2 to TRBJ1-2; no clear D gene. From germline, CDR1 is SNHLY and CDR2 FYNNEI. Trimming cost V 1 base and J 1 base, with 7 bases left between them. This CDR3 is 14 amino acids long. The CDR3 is CASSEVQLNYGYTF. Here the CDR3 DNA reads TGTGCCAGCAGTGAAGTACAGCTTAACTATGGCTACACCTTC. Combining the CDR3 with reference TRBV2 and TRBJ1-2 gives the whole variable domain EPEVTQTPSHQVTQMGQEVILRCVPISNHLYFYWYRQILGQKVEFLVSFYNNEISEKSEIFDDQFSVERPDGSNFTLKIRSTKLEDSAMYFCASSEVQLNYGYTFGSGTRLTVV.

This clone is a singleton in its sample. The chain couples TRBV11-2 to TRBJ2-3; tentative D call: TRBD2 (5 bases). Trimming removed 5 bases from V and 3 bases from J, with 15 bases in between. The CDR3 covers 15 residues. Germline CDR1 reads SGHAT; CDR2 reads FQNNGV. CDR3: CASSLWGAPTDTQYF. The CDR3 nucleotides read TGTGCCAGCAGCCTGTGGGGAGCCCCAACAGATACGCAGTATTTT.

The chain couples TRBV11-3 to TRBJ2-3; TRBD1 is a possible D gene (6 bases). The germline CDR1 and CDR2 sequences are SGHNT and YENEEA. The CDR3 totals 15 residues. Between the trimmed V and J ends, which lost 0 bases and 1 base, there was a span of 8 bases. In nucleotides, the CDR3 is TGTGCCAGCAGCTTAGAGGGGGCCGGCACAGATACGCAGTATTTT. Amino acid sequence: CASSLEGAGTDTQYF.

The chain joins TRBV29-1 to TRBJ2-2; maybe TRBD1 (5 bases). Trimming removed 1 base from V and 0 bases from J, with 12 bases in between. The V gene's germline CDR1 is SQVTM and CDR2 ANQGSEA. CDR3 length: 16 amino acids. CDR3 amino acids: CSVEGGAFPNTGELFF. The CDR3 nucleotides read TGCAGCGTTGAAGGGGGCGCATTCCCGAACACCGGGGAGCTGTTTTTT.

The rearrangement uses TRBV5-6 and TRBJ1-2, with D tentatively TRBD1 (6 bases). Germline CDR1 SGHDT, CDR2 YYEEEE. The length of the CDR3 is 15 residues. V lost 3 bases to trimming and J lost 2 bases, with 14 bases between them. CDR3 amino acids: CASSSLTTGNYGYTF. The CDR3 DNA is TGTGCCAGCAGCTCGTTGACAACAGGGAACTATGGCTACACCTTC.

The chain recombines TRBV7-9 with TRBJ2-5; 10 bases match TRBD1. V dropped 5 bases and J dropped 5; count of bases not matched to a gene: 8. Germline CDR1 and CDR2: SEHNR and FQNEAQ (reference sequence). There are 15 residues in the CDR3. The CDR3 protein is CASSAMTGGEETQYF. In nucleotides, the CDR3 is TGTGCCAGCAGCGCGATGACAGGGGGCGAGGAGACCCAGTACTTC.

The CDR3 sequence is CASSPGTVAKNIQYF. CDR3 DNA: TGTGCCAGCAGCCCAGGGACAGTAGCCAAAAACATTCAGTACTTC. The chain combines TRBV11-1 with TRBJ2-4; 7 bases fit TRBD1. The CDR3 has 15 residues. Germline trimming cut 5 bases from V and 0 bases from J; bases unmatched to any gene: 4. The V gene's germline CDR1 is SGHAT and CDR2 FQDESV (reference sequence).

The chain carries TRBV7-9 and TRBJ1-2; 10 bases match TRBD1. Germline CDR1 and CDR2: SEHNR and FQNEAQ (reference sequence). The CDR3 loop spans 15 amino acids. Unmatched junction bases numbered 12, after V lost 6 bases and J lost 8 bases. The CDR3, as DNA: TGTGCCAGCAGACCCGTCGGACAGGGGGTGGGCGGCTACACCTTC. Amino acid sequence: CASRPVGQGVGGYTF. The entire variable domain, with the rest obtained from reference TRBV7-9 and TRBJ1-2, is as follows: DTGVSQNPRHKITKRGQNVTFRCDPISEHNRLYWYRQTLGQGPEFLTYFQNEAQLEKSRLLSDRFSAERPKGSFSTLEIQRTEQGDSAMYLCASRPVGQGVGGYTFGSGTRLTVV.

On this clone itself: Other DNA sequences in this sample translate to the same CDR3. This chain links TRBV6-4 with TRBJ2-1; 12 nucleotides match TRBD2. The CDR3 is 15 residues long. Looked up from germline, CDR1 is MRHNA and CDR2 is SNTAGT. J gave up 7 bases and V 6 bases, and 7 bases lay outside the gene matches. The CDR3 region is CASSRLAGGLNEQFF. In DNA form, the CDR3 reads TGTGCCAGCAGCCGTCTAGCGGGGGGGCTGAATGAGCAGTTCTTC.

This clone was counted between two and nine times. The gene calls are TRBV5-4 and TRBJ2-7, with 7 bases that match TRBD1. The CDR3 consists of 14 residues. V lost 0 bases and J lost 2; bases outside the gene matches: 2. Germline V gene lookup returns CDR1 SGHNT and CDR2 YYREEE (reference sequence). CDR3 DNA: TGTGCCAGCAGCTTGGGACAGGGCCCCTACGAGCAGTACTTC. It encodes CASSLGQGPYEQYF. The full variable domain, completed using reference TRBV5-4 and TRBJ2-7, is ETGVTQSPTHLIKTRGQQVTLRCSSQSGHNTVSWYQQALGQGPQFIFQYYREEENGRGNFPPRFSGLQFPNYSSELNVNALELDDSALYLCASSLGQGPYEQYFGPGTRLTVT.

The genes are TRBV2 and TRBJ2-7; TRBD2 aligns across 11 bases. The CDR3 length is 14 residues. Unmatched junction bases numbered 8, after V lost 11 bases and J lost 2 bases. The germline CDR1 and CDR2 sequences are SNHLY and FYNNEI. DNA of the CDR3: TGTGCCGGTGCACCGGGACTAGCGGCCTACGAGCAGTACTTC. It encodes CAGAPGLAAYEQYF. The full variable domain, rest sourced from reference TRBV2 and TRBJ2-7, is EPEVTQTPSHQVTQMGQEVILRCVPISNHLYFYWYRQILGQKVEFLVSFYNNEISEKSEIFDDQFSVERPDGSNFTLKIRSTKLEDSAMYFCAGAPGLAAYEQYFGPGTRLTVT.

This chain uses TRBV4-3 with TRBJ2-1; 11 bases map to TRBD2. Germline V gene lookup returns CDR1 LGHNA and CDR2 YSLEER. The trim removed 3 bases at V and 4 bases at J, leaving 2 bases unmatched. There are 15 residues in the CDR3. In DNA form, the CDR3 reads TGCGCCAGCAGCCAGACTAGCGGGGATTACAATGAGCAGTTCTTC. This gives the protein CASSQTSGDYNEQFF.

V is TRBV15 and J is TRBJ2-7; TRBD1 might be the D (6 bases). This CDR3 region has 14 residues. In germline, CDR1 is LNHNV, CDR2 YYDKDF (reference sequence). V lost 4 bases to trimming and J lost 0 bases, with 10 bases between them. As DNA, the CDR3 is TGTGCCACCAGCACTCGGGACACCTCCTACGAGCAGTACTTC. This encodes CATSTRDTSYEQYF.

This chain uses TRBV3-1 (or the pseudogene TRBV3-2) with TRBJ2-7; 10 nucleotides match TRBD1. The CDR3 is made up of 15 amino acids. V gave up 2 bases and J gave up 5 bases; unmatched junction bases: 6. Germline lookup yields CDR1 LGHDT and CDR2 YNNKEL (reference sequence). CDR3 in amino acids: CASSQPGQGTHEQYF. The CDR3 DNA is TGTGCCAGCAGCCAACCGGGACAGGGGACGCACGAGCAGTACTTC.

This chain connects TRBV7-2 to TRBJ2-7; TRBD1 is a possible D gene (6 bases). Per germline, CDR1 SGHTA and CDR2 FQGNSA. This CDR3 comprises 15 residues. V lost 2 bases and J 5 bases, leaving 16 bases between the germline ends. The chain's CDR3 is CASSLWPRAGDEQYF. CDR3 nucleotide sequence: TGTGCCAGCAGCTTATGGCCGCGGGCAGGGGACGAGCAGTACTTC.

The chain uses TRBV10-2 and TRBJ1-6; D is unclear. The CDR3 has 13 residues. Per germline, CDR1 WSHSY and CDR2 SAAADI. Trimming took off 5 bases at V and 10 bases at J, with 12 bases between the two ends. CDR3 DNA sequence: TGCGCCAGCAGTCAAGAGACATCATCACCCCTCCACTTT. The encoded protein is CASSQETSSPLHF.

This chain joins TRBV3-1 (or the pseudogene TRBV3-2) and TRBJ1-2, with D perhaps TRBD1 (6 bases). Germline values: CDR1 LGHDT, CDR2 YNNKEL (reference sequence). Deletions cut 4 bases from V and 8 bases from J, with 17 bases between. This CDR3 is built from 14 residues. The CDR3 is CASSRGQGREGYTF. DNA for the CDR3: TGTGCCAGCAGCCGGGGGCAGGGACGTGAGGGCTACACCTTC.

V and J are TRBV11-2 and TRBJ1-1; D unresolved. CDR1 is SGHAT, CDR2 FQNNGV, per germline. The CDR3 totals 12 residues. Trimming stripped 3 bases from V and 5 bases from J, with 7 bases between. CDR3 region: CASSFAGTEAFF. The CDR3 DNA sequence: TGTGCCAGCAGCTTCGCGGGAACTGAAGCTTTCTTT.

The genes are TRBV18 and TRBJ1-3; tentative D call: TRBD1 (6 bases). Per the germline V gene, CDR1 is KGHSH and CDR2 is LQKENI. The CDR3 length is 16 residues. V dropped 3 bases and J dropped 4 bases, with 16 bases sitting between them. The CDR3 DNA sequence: TGTGCCAGCTCACCTACAGGGCAAGGAGGCGGAAACACCATATATTTT. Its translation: CASSPTGQGGGNTIYF.

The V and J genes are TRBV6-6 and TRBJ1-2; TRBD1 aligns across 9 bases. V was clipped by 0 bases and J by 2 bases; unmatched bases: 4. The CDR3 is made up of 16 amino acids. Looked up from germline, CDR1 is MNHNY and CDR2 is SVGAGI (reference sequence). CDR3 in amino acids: CASSYSTTGGNYGYTF. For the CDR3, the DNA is TGTGCCAGCAGTTACTCGACGACAGGGGGAAACTATGGCTACACCTTC.